Listed below are T cell receptor beta chains from one sample, sequenced in a study of cytomegalovirus exposure and HLA in healthy donors. Produced via immunoSEQ multiplex PCR; TCRdb's table is partial and in-frame only. The sample contains a few hundred thousand clones, about 74% of which appear only once. Sequencing was performed on PBMCs. The receptor set was obtained from a woman aged 25-40 years in good health and CMV-seronegative. The CDR3 runs from the conserved cysteine through the conserved F or W. Fields, in order: J gene, clone size, CDR3 length, V gene, CDR3 protein. Size values are once, few and many counts, or a class for expanded clones, and some rows have none.

j_call: TRBJ2-5
clone_size: -
cdr3_length: 16
v_call: TRBV7-2
cdr3_aa: CASSLGVDLAGETQYF

j_call: TRBJ2-7
clone_size: -
cdr3_length: 16
v_call: TRBV7-9
cdr3_aa: CASSPRGGLAGDEQYF

j_call: TRBJ1-1
clone_size: -
cdr3_length: 16
v_call: TRBV19
cdr3_aa: CASRPRTDQLNTEAFF

j_call: TRBJ1-2
clone_size: few
cdr3_length: 14
v_call: TRBV5-1
cdr3_aa: CASSFSGTNYGYTF

j_call: TRBJ1-1
clone_size: -
cdr3_length: 13
v_call: TRBV2
cdr3_aa: CASGGGRNTEAFF

j_call: TRBJ1-1
clone_size: -
cdr3_length: 13
v_call: TRBV19
cdr3_aa: CASSMTENTEAFF

j_call: TRBJ1-1
clone_size: -
cdr3_length: 12
v_call: TRBV29-1
cdr3_aa: CSVAVANTEAFF

j_call: TRBJ1-2
clone_size: few
cdr3_length: 14
v_call: TRBV5-1
cdr3_aa: CASSWGQANYGYTF

j_call: TRBJ1-2
clone_size: -
cdr3_length: 14
v_call: TRBV6-1
cdr3_aa: CASSEQQGQGGYTF

j_call: TRBJ2-6
clone_size: -
cdr3_length: 14
v_call: TRBV7-9
cdr3_aa: CATSGGSGANVLTF

j_call: -
clone_size: -
cdr3_length: 14
v_call: TRBV10-3
cdr3_aa: CAIRPDAQAYEQYF

j_call: TRBJ2-5
clone_size: -
cdr3_length: 14
v_call: TRBV6-6
cdr3_aa: CASSSGQIQETQYF

j_call: TRBJ2-7
clone_size: -
cdr3_length: 12
v_call: TRBV6-5
cdr3_aa: CATGRVTYEQYF

j_call: TRBJ2-1
clone_size: -
cdr3_length: 15
v_call: TRBV30
cdr3_aa: CAWSGGRETYNEQFF

j_call: TRBJ1-5
clone_size: -
cdr3_length: 12
v_call: TRBV5-6
cdr3_aa: CASSLGLQPQHF

j_call: TRBJ2-2
clone_size: -
cdr3_length: 19
v_call: TRBV7-2
cdr3_aa: CASSDMWPLDKLRPEGAVF

j_call: TRBJ2-5
clone_size: -
cdr3_length: 20
v_call: TRBV21-1
cdr3_aa: CAMNTRRGGTLSGPWETQYF

j_call: TRBJ1-2
clone_size: -
cdr3_length: 15
v_call: TRBV30
cdr3_aa: CAWRAYGQGNYGYTF

j_call: TRBJ2-7
clone_size: -
cdr3_length: 15
v_call: TRBV5-6
cdr3_aa: CASSLGQTRTYEQYF

j_call: TRBJ1-2
clone_size: once
cdr3_length: 14
v_call: TRBV6-6
cdr3_aa: CASSYEGETTGYTF

j_call: TRBJ1-3
clone_size: few
cdr3_length: 18
v_call: TRBV7-9
cdr3_aa: CASSPRTGTFSSGNTIYF

j_call: TRBJ2-7
clone_size: -
cdr3_length: 13
v_call: TRBV27
cdr3_aa: CASSLGGGYEQYF

j_call: TRBJ1-4
clone_size: few
cdr3_length: 14
v_call: TRBV4-1
cdr3_aa: CASSQGNGGEKLFF

j_call: TRBJ2-3
clone_size: -
cdr3_length: 15
v_call: TRBV11-2
cdr3_aa: CASSSPGTVTDTQYF

j_call: TRBJ1-6
clone_size: -
cdr3_length: 15
v_call: TRBV9
cdr3_aa: CASSPRGFADSPLHF

j_call: TRBJ2-4
clone_size: -
cdr3_length: 14
v_call: TRBV9
cdr3_aa: CASSVRETKDIQYF

j_call: TRBJ2-1
clone_size: -
cdr3_length: 16
v_call: TRBV27
cdr3_aa: CASSASGPSGYNEQFF

j_call: TRBJ2-1
clone_size: -
cdr3_length: 14
v_call: TRBV5-1
cdr3_aa: CASSLVPSPNEQFF

j_call: TRBJ2-5
clone_size: -
cdr3_length: 15
v_call: TRBV4-2
cdr3_aa: CASSQEAGGQETQYF

j_call: TRBJ1-5
clone_size: -
cdr3_length: 13
v_call: TRBV2
cdr3_aa: CASDPTGNQPQHF

j_call: TRBJ2-7
clone_size: few
cdr3_length: 14
v_call: TRBV5-1
cdr3_aa: CASSLILGGGEQYF

j_call: TRBJ2-1
clone_size: -
cdr3_length: 14
v_call: TRBV11-3
cdr3_aa: CASSPRSGDNEQFF

j_call: TRBJ1-4
clone_size: -
cdr3_length: 14
v_call: TRBV6-5
cdr3_aa: CASSLTSTNEKLFF

j_call: TRBJ1-4
clone_size: many
cdr3_length: 15
v_call: TRBV5-4
cdr3_aa: CASSSPGEYDEKLFF

j_call: TRBJ1-2
clone_size: few
cdr3_length: 15
v_call: TRBV6-5
cdr3_aa: CASSYFGTGDYGYTF

j_call: TRBJ2-2
clone_size: -
cdr3_length: 17
v_call: TRBV4-2
cdr3_aa: CASSHRLAGGRNGELFF

j_call: TRBJ2-7
clone_size: -
cdr3_length: 16
v_call: TRBV5-6
cdr3_aa: CASSLELAEGSYEQYF

j_call: TRBJ2-1
clone_size: -
cdr3_length: 16
v_call: TRBV6-1
cdr3_aa: CASSGRLAGVVNEQFF

j_call: TRBJ2-2
clone_size: -
cdr3_length: 13
v_call: TRBV6-5
cdr3_aa: CASSYRDTRELFF

j_call: TRBJ2-1
clone_size: -
cdr3_length: 15
v_call: TRBV2
cdr3_aa: CASSVSLAGAGEQFF

j_call: -
clone_size: once
cdr3_length: 16
v_call: TRBV28
cdr3_aa: CASSFQTGTATYEQYF

j_call: TRBJ2-2
clone_size: -
cdr3_length: 19
v_call: TRBV6-1
cdr3_aa: CASSETPPLRGYEAGELFF

j_call: TRBJ1-4
clone_size: -
cdr3_length: 16
v_call: TRBV5-8
cdr3_aa: CASAGGYQATNEKLFF

j_call: TRBJ1-5
clone_size: -
cdr3_length: 15
v_call: TRBV19
cdr3_aa: CASSITTGNNQPQHF

j_call: TRBJ1-1
clone_size: -
cdr3_length: 13
v_call: TRBV19
cdr3_aa: CASSIPGVGEAFF